This T cell receptor (beta chain) originates from a study of CD8+ T cells in alopecia areata. Germline V lookup: CDR1 SGDLS, CDR2 YYNGEE. The length of the CDR3 is 15 residues. Trimming took 0 bases from V and 4 from J, leaving 13 bases between them. RNA extraction and reverse transcription yielded cDNA as sequencing template. Repertoires were generated with immunoSEQ multiplex PCR, while TCRdb's copy carries only in-frame clones and drops some. Seen here are some 100,000 clones, over 60% observed once, and the top ten hold about 3%. The TCR originated in a human donor in good health. V usage is TRBV9 and J usage is TRBJ1-2; D is undetermined. Sequenced input: CD4+ T cells sorted from blood. CDR3 in amino acids: CASSVAPGVLYGYTF. CDR3 nucleotide sequence: TGTGCCAGCAGCGTAGCCCCCGGGGTTCTCTATGGCTACACCTTC.